Below, 29 T cell receptor beta chains from the same sample are listed, as sequenced in a study of T cell responses to AZD1222 COVID-19 vaccine. The assay was immunoSEQ multiplex PCR, and TCRdb's table has in-frame clones only and misses some. The sample holds around 150,000 clones, roughly 90% seen once. This specimen was peripheral blood, taken on day 0 of AZD1222 vaccination. The receptors shown here come from an adult in good health.

The genes are TRBV9 and TRBJ1-2; 10 bases match TRBD1. With V trimmed by 4 bases and J by 5 bases, 8 bases remained unmatched. Germline CDR1 reads SGDLS; CDR2 reads YYNGEE. The CDR3 extends over 15 amino acids. The CDR3 is CASSYGTGEGYGYTF. CDR3 coding DNA: TGTGCCAGCAGCTATGGGACAGGGGAGGGGTATGGCTACACCTTC.

The rearrangement uses TRBV4-3 and TRBJ2-7, with a possible D match to TRBD1 (6 bases). The CDR3 totals 16 residues. Trimming cost V 0 bases and J 2 bases, with 14 bases left between them. The germline CDR1 and CDR2 sequences are LGHNA and YSLEER. DNA for the CDR3: TGCGCCAGCAGCCAAGACGTTGGGGCAGGGGCCTACGAGCAGTACTTC. The encoded protein is CASSQDVGAGAYEQYF.

The V and J genes are TRBV14 and TRBJ2-7; TRBD1 matches 9 bases. Germline CDR1 is SGHDN and CDR2 is FVKESK. The CDR3 runs 16 residues. After removal of 4 bases from V and 1 base from J, the junction contained 8 bases not matched to a gene. CDR3 nucleotides: TGTGCCAGCAGCCCGAGGACAGGGGCGGTATCCTACGAGCAGTACTTC. Translated, it gives CASSPRTGAVSYEQYF.

The V and J genes are TRBV6-5 and TRBJ2-7; TRBD1 agrees at 8 bases. The CDR3 runs to 13 residues. The ends lost 6 bases at V and 3 bases at J; junction bases unmatched: 4. Germline assignment: CDR1 MNHEY and CDR2 SVGAGI. CDR3 protein: CASRLGTGYEQYF. DNA of the CDR3: TGTGCCAGCAGACTCGGGACAGGCTACGAGCAGTACTTC.

This clone was picked up one time. This chain links TRBV7-2 with TRBJ1-1; TRBD1 might be the D (6 bases). Germline CDR1 is SGHTA and CDR2 is FQGNSA. There are 14 residues in the CDR3. Trimming stripped 2 bases from V and 9 bases from J, with 16 bases between. CDR3 DNA: TGTGCCAGCAGCTTAAACATAGGCGGGGACAAAGCTTTCTTT. Amino acids: CASSLNIGGDKAFF.

The rearrangement links TRBV2 to TRBJ2-5; 10 positions match TRBD2. The germline V gene has CDR1 SNHLY and CDR2 FYNNEI. V dropped 6 bases and J dropped 0; count of bases not matched to a gene: 7. The CDR3 runs to 16 residues. The CDR3 sequence: CASSLISGGNQETQYF. The CDR3 region has the DNA TGTGCCAGCAGCCTGATTAGCGGGGGGAACCAAGAGACCCAGTACTTC.

The gene calls are TRBV6-5 and TRBJ1-2; 11 positions match TRBD1. V lost 9 bases and J lost 11; bases outside the gene matches: 8. The CDR3 contains 12 residues. Germline lookup yields CDR1 MNHEY and CDR2 SVGAGI. The chain's CDR3 is CASRTGGVGYTF. The DNA for the CDR3 is TGTGCCAGTCGGACAGGGGGCGTCGGGTACACCTTC.

The CDR3 nucleotides read TGTGCCAGCAGTTTGATCGCAGGGGGTGGGATTAATTCACCCCTCCACTTT. It translates to CASSLIAGGGINSPLHF. V is TRBV28 and J is TRBJ1-6; the match to TRBD1 covers 7 bases. The V gene end was trimmed by 3 bases and the J gene end by 6 bases; junction bases not matched to a gene: 11. The CDR3 consists of 17 residues. Germline V lookup: CDR1 MDHEN, CDR2 SYDVKM.

J is TRBJ2-7 and V is TRBV19; 7 positions agree with TRBD1. Germline CDR1 is LNHDA and CDR2 is SQIVND (reference sequence). CDR3 length: 12 amino acids. J was trimmed by 3 bases and V by 9 bases; bases with no gene match: 5. The CDR3 region is CASGDSLYEQYF. DNA for the CDR3: TGTGCCAGCGGGGACAGCCTCTACGAGCAGTACTTC.

This clone was seen once. The V gene is TRBV7-9, the J gene TRBJ1-1; tentatively, D is TRBD1 (5 bases). Looked up from germline, CDR1 is SEHNR and CDR2 is FQNEAQ (reference sequence). Trimming took off 5 bases at V and 3 bases at J, with 16 bases between the two ends. The CDR3 has 15 amino acids. The CDR3 region is CASSLGTPGDTEAFF. For the CDR3, the DNA is TGTGCCAGCAGCCTAGGGACTCCTGGGGACACTGAAGCTTTCTTT.

The chain carries TRBV5-4 and TRBJ2-1; 7 bases are shared with TRBD2. Per the germline V gene, CDR1 is SGHNT and CDR2 is YYREEE (reference sequence). Trimming took 0 bases from V and 7 from J; bases not matched to a gene: 7. The CDR3 length is 15 residues. As DNA, the CDR3 is TGTGCCAGCAGCTTGGGCGGGAGTAGCTTTAATGAGCAGTTCTTC. Its translation: CASSLGGSSFNEQFF.

The rearrangement links TRBV30 to TRBJ2-1; D assignment may be TRBD1 or TRBD2 (5 bases each). The CDR3 contains 15 residues. V dropped 0 bases and J dropped 3 bases, with 12 bases sitting between them. Germline V lookup: CDR1 GTSNPN, CDR2 SVGIG (reference sequence). Here the CDR3 reads CAWSVPGTNYNEQFF. As DNA, the CDR3 is TGTGCCTGGAGTGTACCAGGGACCAACTACAATGAGCAGTTCTTC.

The genes are TRBV10-3 and TRBJ2-7; possibly TRBD2 for D (5 bases). The CDR3 covers 14 residues. In germline, CDR1 is ENHRY, CDR2 SYGVKD. Deletions cut 3 bases from V and 1 base from J, with 10 bases between. CDR3 bases: TGTGCCATCAGTGATAGCGTGAATTCCTACGAGCAGTACTTC. This translates into CAISDSVNSYEQYF.

This clone showed up just once. The chain links TRBV19 to TRBJ2-2, with D possibly TRBD2 on 6 matching bases. The CDR3 runs to 14 residues. Germline CDR1 reads LNHDA; CDR2 reads SQIVND (reference sequence). The V and J ends lost 1 base and 7 bases respectively, with 10 bases between them. CDR3 nucleotides: TGTGCCAGTAGTATAGGTCCGGGAGTCGGGGAGCTGTTTTTT. It yields the protein CASSIGPGVGELFF.

This chain uses TRBV4-3 with TRBJ2-7, with D hard to call. V gave up 0 bases and J gave up 5 bases, with 17 bases separating them. From germline, CDR1 is LGHNA and CDR2 YSLEER. CDR3 size: 16 residues. This CDR3 is CASSQDYWGTMDEQYF. DNA of the CDR3: TGCGCCAGCAGCCAAGATTATTGGGGAACTATGGACGAGCAGTACTTC.

This chain links TRBV25-1 with TRBJ2-2; D is unclear. Between the trimmed V and J ends, which lost 4 bases and 0 bases, there was a span of 12 bases. This CDR3 is 16 amino acids long. CDR1 and CDR2 from the germline V gene are MGHDK and SYGVNS. CDR3 nucleotides: TGTGCCAGCAGTGGGCAGCACGCCTCGAACACCGGGGAGCTGTTTTTT. It is translated as CASSGQHASNTGELFF.

CDR3 region: CASSRGWRGPYNEQFF. The DNA of the CDR3 is TGTGCCAGCAGTCGAGGATGGCGGGGCCCCTACAATGAGCAGTTCTTC. The chain has TRBV6-6 and TRBJ2-1, with TRBD2 as a possible D gene (6 bases). The CDR3 runs to 16 residues. Germline V gene data show CDR1 as MNHNY and CDR2 as SVGAGI (reference sequence). V was cut by 5 bases and J by 2 bases, with 16 bases left in between.

The chain uses TRBV6-2 or TRBV6-3 and TRBJ2-5; D could derive from TRBD1 or TRBD2 (5 bases each). V lost 2 bases, J lost 2 bases, and 15 bases lay in between. The CDR3 length is 16 residues. Germline CDR1 is MNHEY and CDR2 is SVGEGT. The CDR3 spells CASSYPVPGRQETQYF. CDR3 DNA: TGTGCCAGCAGTTACCCCGTCCCGGGACGGCAAGAGACCCAGTACTTC.

This clone was detected only once. The gene calls are TRBV24-1 and TRBJ1-1; no definite D call. The CDR3 loop spans 13 amino acids. Germline loops: CDR1 KGHDR, CDR2 SFDVKD. CDR3 sequence reads: CVVRPERSTEAFF. The CDR3 region has the DNA TGTGTAGTACGACCGGAAAGGTCGACTGAAGCTTTCTTT.

The chain joins TRBV21-1 to TRBJ1-2. TRBV21-1 is assigned pseudogene status. This CDR3 spans 13 amino acids. CDR3 residues: CASSNERIYGYTF. The DNA for the CDR3 is TGTGCCAGCAGCAATGAGCGTATCTATGGCTACACCTTC.

The chain uses TRBV7-3 and TRBJ2-7; the D gene is possibly TRBD2 (7 bases). V lost 5 bases and J 2 bases, leaving 13 bases between the germline ends. Germline CDR1 SGHTA, CDR2 FQGTGA. This CDR3 has 14 amino acids. The CDR3, as DNA: TGTGCCAGCAGCCGGGGAGGGGGTCCCTACGAGCAGTACTTC. This encodes CASSRGGGPYEQYF.

This clone was counted a few times. V gene TRBV28 combines with J gene TRBJ1-5; D gene unclear. V lost 3 bases, J lost 6 bases, and 6 bases lay in between. CDR3 size: 12 residues. CDR1 MDHEN and CDR2 SYDVKM come from the germline V gene. CDR3 nucleotide sequence: TGTGCCAGCAGTTTCTTCCGTCAGCCCCAGCATTTT. Protein product: CASSFFRQPQHF.

The rearrangement joins TRBV27 to TRBJ2-1, with 9 bases matching TRBD1. This CDR3 has 15 amino acids. Germline V lookup: CDR1 MNHEY, CDR2 SMNVEV (reference sequence). V shed 5 bases, J shed 7 bases, and the junction held 9 bases outside the gene matches. The CDR3 DNA sequence: TGTGCCAGCAGTCAAAGGACAGGGGTGGGGAATGAGCAGTTCTTC. This codes for CASSQRTGVGNEQFF.

This clone appeared a single time. This chain uses TRBV10-3 with TRBJ1-2; a weak D match, TRBD1 (6 bases). Germline CDR1 reads ENHRY; CDR2 reads SYGVKD. Trimming shortened V by 5 bases and J by 0 bases, and 13 bases separated the two germline ends. CDR3 length: 15 residues. The CDR3 DNA follows: TGTGCCATCAGTTCAACAGGGAACGCTAACTATGGCTACACCTTC. It encodes CAISSTGNANYGYTF.

The chain couples TRBV5-8 to TRBJ2-2; 12 bases are shared with TRBD2. V was clipped by 3 bases and J by 4 bases; unmatched bases: 10. Per the germline V gene, CDR1 is SGHTS and CDR2 is YDEGEE. The CDR3 length is 18 residues. This CDR3 is CASSSGTSGHSGTGELFF. In nucleotides, the CDR3 is TGTGCCAGCAGCTCCGGGACTAGCGGGCATTCGGGCACCGGGGAGCTGTTTTTT.

The J gene is TRBJ1-2, the V gene TRBV5-5, with 11 bases lining up with TRBD1. The germline V gene encodes CDR1 SGHKS and CDR2 YYEKEE (reference sequence). The CDR3 length is 16 residues. V was pared by 4 bases and J by 4 bases, with 9 bases of the junction left unmatched. CDR3 sequence reads: CASSKGQGGGGYGYTF. The CDR3, as DNA: TGTGCCAGCAGCAAGGGACAGGGGGGTGGTGGCTATGGCTACACCTTC.

This chain connects TRBV9 to TRBJ2-2; D perhaps matches TRBD1 (7 bases). V was cut by 2 bases and J by 4 bases, with 12 bases left in between. Germline-derived CDR1 and CDR2 are SGDLS and YYNGEE. The CDR3 length is 15 residues. The CDR3 loop reads CASSVGGDSTGELFF. The CDR3 DNA is TGTGCCAGCAGCGTGGGCGGGGACAGCACCGGGGAGCTGTTTTTT.

This clone is a singleton in its sample. This chain uses TRBV28 with TRBJ1-3; TRBD1 is a possible D gene (5 bases). The CDR3 has 13 amino acids. Germline lookup yields CDR1 MDHEN and CDR2 SYDVKM. V lost 10 bases, J lost 4 bases, and 14 bases lay in between. The CDR3 spells CATYRGLGNTIYF. DNA of the CDR3: TGTGCCACATACCGGGGCCTAGGAAACACCATATATTTT. The entire variable domain, with the rest obtained from reference TRBV28 and TRBJ1-3, is as follows: DVKVTQSSRYLVKRTGEKVFLECVQDMDHENMFWYRQDPGLGLRLIYFSYDVKMKEKGDIPEGYSVSREKKERFSLILESASTNQTSMYLCATYRGLGNTIYFGEGSWLTVV.

This sequence joins TRBV6-6 and TRBJ1-4, with D perhaps TRBD1 (6 bases). Trimming pared 9 bases from V and 6 bases from J, leaving 14 bases between. Germline lookup yields CDR1 MNHNY and CDR2 SVGAGI (reference sequence). The CDR3 runs to 13 residues. The DNA of the CDR3 is TGTGCCAGTCAACAGGGTGCGGATGAAAAACTGTTTTTT. It yields the protein CASQQGADEKLFF.